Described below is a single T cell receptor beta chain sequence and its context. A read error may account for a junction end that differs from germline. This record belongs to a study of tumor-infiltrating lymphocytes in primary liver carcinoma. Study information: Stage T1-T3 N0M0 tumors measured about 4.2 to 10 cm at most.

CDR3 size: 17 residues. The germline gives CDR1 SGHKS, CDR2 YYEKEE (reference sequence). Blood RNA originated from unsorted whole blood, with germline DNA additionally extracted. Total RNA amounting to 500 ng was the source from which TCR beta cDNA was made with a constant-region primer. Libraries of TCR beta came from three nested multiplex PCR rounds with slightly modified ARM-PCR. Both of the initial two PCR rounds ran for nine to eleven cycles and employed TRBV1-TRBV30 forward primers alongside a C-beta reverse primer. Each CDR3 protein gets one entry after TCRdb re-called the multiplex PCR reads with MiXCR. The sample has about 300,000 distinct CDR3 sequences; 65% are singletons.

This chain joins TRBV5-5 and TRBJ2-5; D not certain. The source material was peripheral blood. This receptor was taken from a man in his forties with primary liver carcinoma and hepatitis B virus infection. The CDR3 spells CASSFRPRGKLGETQYF. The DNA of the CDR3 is TGTGCCAGTAGCTTTCGACCACGAGGAAAGCTGGGTGAGACCCAGTACTTC.